This paragraph reports one T cell receptor (beta chain). Expressed TCRB transcripts were sequenced because the entire RNA isolate underwent reverse transcription. The assay was immunoSEQ multiplex PCR, and TCRdb's table has in-frame clones only and misses some. The table shows around 430,000 clones, with 30% occurring only once. This sample is drawn from a study of beta chain features in type 1 diabetes. V shed 5 bases, J shed 3 bases, and the junction held 7 bases outside the gene matches. The CDR3 is 15 amino acids. Germline V gene sequence: CDR1 SGHTA, CDR2 FQGNSA. This rearrangement joins TRBV7-2 to TRBJ2-7; 10 bases align to TRBD2. This TCR was sampled from a man between 18 and 35 years old in good health. Sequencing used naive CD4+ T cells from blood. DNA for the CDR3: TGTGCCAGCAGCCCAGGGACTAGCGCTAACTACGAGCAGTACTTC. Its protein product is CASSPGTSANYEQYF.